Described below is a single T cell receptor beta chain sequence and its context. The data derive from a study of blood T cell repertoires in COVID-19. Study details: Specimens from acute and convalescent COVID-19 originated in the United States, Italy and Spain. From T cells, B-cell-depleted T cells, or PBMCs came the material, which was cDNA or gDNA.

In the authors' workflow: From reference gene primer amplification, estimates of nucleated cell counts were derived. Sequencing was performed with immunoSEQ multiplex PCR; in TCRdb, only in-frame clones are kept and a portion is missing. D and trimming were read from the DNA, whereas the V and J calls and clone size are those reported in that table. In the table there are roughly 300,000 clones, 75% to 90% of which are singletons. The receptor comes from a woman aged 40 to 50 who had recovered from COVID-19. The source material was peripheral blood.

The CDR3, as DNA: TGTGCCAGCAGCCTCAGTTTCCCGGGCGAGCAGTACTTC. It yields the protein CASSLSFPGEQYF. The chain employs TRBV5-6 and TRBJ2-7; D ambiguous. Per germline, CDR1 SGHDT and CDR2 YYEEEE. V shed 4 bases and J shed 6 bases, with 14 bases lying between them. The CDR3 extends over 13 amino acids.